The present entry profiles one TCR beta chain with its context. The sample comes from a study of blood T cell repertoires in COVID-19. Trimming left V 4 bases short and J 5 bases short, with 6 bases between. CDR3 length: 12 residues. CDR1 SGHDT and CDR2 YYEEEE come from the germline V gene. Per the study methods: It was from reference gene primer amplification that nucleated cell counts were estimated. Method: immunoSEQ multiplex PCR; TCRdb's copy keeps in-frame clones and lacks some. Clonal size and the V and J genes are those of that table, whereas D and trimming came from the DNA. The data contain about 80,000 clones, approximately 90% of them singletons.

The origin of this receptor is an elderly woman with acute or convalescent COVID-19. The source material was peripheral blood. The chain employs TRBV5-6 and TRBJ2-2, with D perhaps TRBD2 (5 bases). CDR3 DNA: TGTGCCAGCAGCCCGGGAACCGGGGAGCTGTTTTTT. It specifies CASSPGTGELFF.